This T cell receptor beta chain was sequenced for a study of T-cell reconstitution after alpha-beta-depleted transplantation in children. This clonotype showed up just a few times. Construction of the TCRbeta library involved unique molecular identifiers. TCRdb passed the PCR reads through MiXCR, listing each CDR3 protein once. This repertoire shows some 600,000 distinct CDR3 sequences, approximately 12% found once; its top ten account for 2% to 2.5%. This CDR3 is built from 14 residues. CDR1 is DFQATT, CDR2 SNEGSKA, per germline (reference sequence). With V trimmed by 6 bases and J by 8 bases, 9 bases remained unmatched.

The starting material was PBMCs, mostly from graft donor cells, obtained 360 days after TCRalphabeta/CD19-depleted stem cell transplant. The chain has TRBV20-1 and TRBJ1-4; TRBD1 matches at 10 bases. The clonotype was recovered from a male patient aged 10 to 17 who had a stem cell transplant for acute myeloid leukemia, so the T cells may come from the graft donor. In DNA form, the CDR3 reads TGCAGTGCCTCCGGACAGGGGGGATGGGAAAAACTGTTTTTT. Translation: CSASGQGGWEKLFF.